The sequence of this TCR beta chain was determined in a study of OX40 agonist ivuxolimab in advanced cancers. This clone was seen just once. Profiling relied on immunoSEQ multiplex PCR, and the TCRdb table lists in-frame clones only, not all of them. The sample carries some 86,000 clones, more than 85% recorded once. Sequenced here: CD4+ or CD8+ T cells sorted from blood, sampled in a trial of the OX40 agonist ivuxolimab. The clonotype originates from an adult with an advanced solid tumor such as melanoma, head and neck, liver or kidney cancer.

The CDR3: CASSPRVSGGANVLTF. The CDR3 nucleotides are TGCGCCAGCAGCCCTCGGGTCTCCGGCGGGGCCAACGTCCTGACTTTC. This chain connects TRBV4-1 to TRBJ2-6, with D unresolved. Between the trimmed V and J ends, which lost 4 bases and 4 bases, there was a span of 14 bases. CDR3 length: 16 residues. The V gene's germline CDR1 is MGHRA and CDR2 YSYEKL.